A selection of T cell receptor beta chains follows, all from one sample in a study of blood T cell repertoires in COVID-19. Here immunoSEQ multiplex PCR was the method, and the copy in TCRdb shows in-frame clones only, minus some. The table lists approximately 300,000 clones, around nine tenths of them singletons. Sequenced sample: peripheral blood. The source is a man aged 40-55 years with acute or convalescent COVID-19. The CDR3 runs from the conserved cysteine through the conserved F or W. D genes are given only for firm matches.

.,TRBV5-5,TRBJ1-1,CASSRALNTEAFF,TGTGCCAGCAGCCGAGCCCTTAACACTGAAGCTTTCTTT
.,TRBV5-1,TRBJ2-7,CASSLDGTTYYEQYF,TGCGCCAGCAGCTTGGATGGGACAACATACTACGAGCAGTACTTC
.,TRBV7-2,TRBJ2-3,CASSQGGSRDTQYF,TGTGCCAGCAGCCAAGGAGGGAGCAGGGATACGCAGTATTTT
.,TRBV27,TRBJ2-3,CASSPGLYTQYF,TGTGCCAGCAGCCCAGGGTTGTATACGCAGTATTTT
TRBD1,TRBV5-1,TRBJ2-5,CASSPRTGLSGETQYF,TGCGCCAGCAGCCCCCGGACAGGGCTCTCGGGGGAGACCCAGTACTTC
.,TRBV29-1,TRBJ1-2,CSVDRDLSYGYTF,TGCAGCGTTGACAGGGATCTGTCGTATGGCTACACCTTC
.,TRBV28,TRBJ1-2,CASSLRDYGYTF,TGTGCCAGCAGTTTAAGAGACTATGGCTACACCTTC
.,TRBV6-5,TRBJ1-1,CASSREGVMNTEAFF,TGTGCCAGCAGTCGTGAGGGGGTAATGAACACTGAAGCTTTCTTT
TRBD1,TRBV5-8,TRBJ1-3,CASSLAVGQGAGNTIYF,TGTGCCAGCAGCTTGGCCGTAGGGCAGGGGGCTGGAAACACCATATATTTT
.,TRBV30,TRBJ2-3,CAWSKNGAGDTQYF,TGTGCCTGGAGTAAGAATGGGGCTGGAGATACGCAGTATTTT
.,TRBV11-3,TRBJ1-1,CASSWRVETEAFF,TGTGCCAGCAGCTGGAGGGTAGAAACTGAAGCTTTCTTT